This TCR beta chain was captured by sequencing in a study of cytomegalovirus exposure and HLA in healthy donors. In the case of this clone: Its antigen is currently unknown.

Germline CDR1 and CDR2: SEHNR and FQNEAQ (reference sequence). The CDR3 length is 14 residues. Between the trimmed V and J ends, which lost 7 bases and 0 bases, there was a span of 7 bases. Study conclusions and caveats: A likely sequencing artifact accounted for one observed cluster of highly shared sequence variants. While the bulk of TCR sequences proved rare, some public TCRs turned up in many donors.

The PCR made use of 60 Vbeta and 13 Jbeta primers. TCRdb's copy holds only in-frame clones and misses some; the assay was immunoSEQ multiplex PCR. In the table there are approximately 50,000 clones, roughly 80% of which are singletons. This sequence was found in a man between 25 and 39 years old in good health and CMV-seropositive. Sequencing was performed on PBMCs. This sequence joins TRBV7-9 and TRBJ1-6; D gene uncertain. In nucleotides, the CDR3 is TGTGCCAGCATCTCGGGCTCCTATAATTCACCCCTCCACTTT. Its translation: CASISGSYNSPLHF.